The sequence of this T cell receptor beta chain was determined in a study of T cells expressing NK-cell markers. Study summary: Repertoire data for TCR beta were derived from sorted T cells (CD3+CD56+NKG2C+, CD3+CD56+NKG2C- and CD3+CD56-NKG2C+).

Reanalyzing the 5' RACE reads, TCRdb keeps one entry per CDR3 protein, without DNA. This table lists some 140,000 distinct CDR3 sequences. The CDR3 covers 12 residues. Germline CDR1 and CDR2: SEHNR and FQNEAQ (reference sequence). The specimen sequenced was blood T cells: a sorted CD56 or NKG2C T cell subset, CD4+ or CD8+ T cells, or bulk PBMC T cells (not recorded which). J is TRBJ2-2 and V is TRBV7-9. This clonotype originated in a woman between 45 and 60 years old in good health. CDR3 loop: CASSLSAGELFF.